A single sample gave rise to the 27 T cell receptor beta chains below, sequenced in a study of T cell responses to AZD1222 COVID-19 vaccine. The repertoire was sequenced with immunoSEQ multiplex PCR; TCRdb's copy has only in-frame clones and lacks some. The sample has about 100,000 clones, around 85% seen once. Source: peripheral blood, taken on day 0 of AZD1222 vaccination. All receptors come from an adult in good health.

The CDR3 loop reads CASSRESLTRGNTGELFF. The CDR3 coding sequence is TGTGCCAGCTCACGTGAGAGCCTGACGCGGGGGAACACCGGGGAGCTGTTTTTT. V and J are TRBV18 and TRBJ2-2; D possibly corresponds to TRBD2 (6 bases). Germline assignment: CDR1 KGHSH and CDR2 LQKENI. The CDR3 contains 18 residues. V was clipped by 4 bases and J by 1 base, with 19 bases between them. Drawing the rest from reference TRBV18 and TRBJ2-2, the complete variable domain is NAGVMQNPRHLVRRRGQEARLRCSPMKGHSHVYWYRQLPEEGLKFMVYLQKENIIDESGMPKERFSAEFPKEGPSILRIQQVVRGDSAAYFCASSRESLTRGNTGELFFGEGSRLTVL.

This clone appeared a single time. This chain uses TRBV7-9 with TRBJ2-5; D not certain. The V gene lost 7 bases and the J gene lost 2 bases, with 11 bases spanning the gap. The CDR3 extends over 13 amino acids. Germline V gives CDR1 SEHNR, CDR2 FQNEAQ (reference sequence). The CDR3, as DNA: TGTGCCAGCACGAGAGGCGGACAAGAGACCCAGTACTTC. It translates to CASTRGGQETQYF.

The gene calls are TRBV19 and TRBJ2-4; D call uncertain. CDR3 length: 15 amino acids. The V gene's germline CDR1 is LNHDA and CDR2 SQIVND (reference sequence). V dropped 5 bases and J dropped 7 bases, with 18 bases sitting between them. CDR3 bases: TGTGCCAGTAGTCTCCCGGAAAGTGGTAGGAACATTCAGTACTTC. Translated: CASSLPESGRNIQYF.

The chain is built from TRBV2 and TRBJ2-7; D ambiguous. This CDR3 comprises 13 residues. V was pared by 7 bases and J by 3 bases, with 13 bases between. Germline V gene sequence: CDR1 SNHLY, CDR2 FYNNEI. CDR3 sequence (DNA): TGTGCCAGCACCATCCCCCAGAGCTACGAGCAGTACTTC. Amino acid sequence: CASTIPQSYEQYF. The full variable domain, completed using reference TRBV2 and TRBJ2-7, is EPEVTQTPSHQVTQMGQEVILRCVPISNHLYFYWYRQILGQKVEFLVSFYNNEISEKSEIFDDQFSVERPDGSNFTLKIRSTKLEDSAMYFCASTIPQSYEQYFGPGTRLTVT.

The chain employs TRBV7-9 and TRBJ2-7, with 9 bases lining up with TRBD1. Trimming removed 5 bases from V and 4 bases from J; junction bases left unmatched: 9. The CDR3 is 15 amino acids. The germline V gene encodes CDR1 SEHNR and CDR2 FQNEAQ (reference sequence). CDR3 nucleotides: TGTGCCAGCAGCCCTGGGACAGGGCGGGCTTACGAGCAGTACTTC. It codes for CASSPGTGRAYEQYF.

The rearrangement joins TRBV27 to TRBJ1-1; 8 bases align to TRBD1. V lost 5 bases and J lost 7; bases outside the gene matches: 12. This CDR3 contains 15 residues. Germline V gives CDR1 MNHEY, CDR2 SMNVEV (reference sequence). CDR3 sequence: CASSPNPHRGSEAFF. As DNA, the CDR3 is TGTGCCAGCAGTCCAAACCCCCACAGGGGGAGTGAAGCTTTCTTT.

The chain recombines TRBV30 with TRBJ2-7; D call uncertain. The CDR3 is made up of 13 amino acids. Germline-derived CDR1 and CDR2 are GTSNPN and SVGIG (reference sequence). V was cut by 0 bases and J by 0 bases, with 6 bases left in between. This CDR3 reads CAWSVQVSYEQYF. CDR3 sequence (DNA): TGTGCCTGGAGTGTACAAGTCTCCTACGAGCAGTACTTC. Variable domain in full (rest from reference TRBV30 and TRBJ2-7): SQTIHQWPATLVQPVGSPLSLECTVEGTSNPNLYWYRQAAGRGLQLLFYSVGIGQISSEVPQNLSASRPQDRQFILSSKKLLLSDSGFYLCAWSVQVSYEQYFGPGTRLTVT.

The V and J genes are TRBV6-4 and TRBJ2-1; unclear D gene. V was cut by 0 bases and J by 1 base, with 10 bases left in between. Germline-derived CDR1 and CDR2 are MRHNA and SNTAGT. The CDR3 sequence is 16 residues long. The CDR3 reads CASSDSWTDSYNEQFF. The CDR3 DNA reads TGTGCCAGCAGTGACTCGTGGACGGATTCCTACAATGAGCAGTTCTTC.

The J gene is TRBJ2-3, the V gene TRBV5-1; 7 nucleotides line up with TRBD2. Germline CDR1 is SGHRS and CDR2 is YFSETQ. The CDR3 runs 16 residues. The V gene end was trimmed by 2 bases and the J gene end by 1 base; junction bases not matched to a gene: 7. CDR3 sequence (DNA): TGCGCCAGCAGCTTTTTTCGACGGGAGGGCACAGATACGCAGTATTTT. Translating it yields CASSFFRREGTDTQYF.

CDR3 amino acids: CASSVTGLSYEQYF. CDR3 in DNA: TGTGCCAGTAGCGTGACAGGCCTCTCCTACGAGCAGTACTTC. The chain combines TRBV19 with TRBJ2-7; tentative D call: TRBD1 (6 bases). The CDR3 is 14 residues long. Germline V gene sequence: CDR1 LNHDA, CDR2 SQIVND (reference sequence). The ends were cut back, 6 bases at V and 0 bases at J, with 12 bases in the middle.

This clone showed up many times. The chain couples TRBV12-3 or TRBV12-4 to TRBJ1-1; D is perhaps TRBD1 (5 bases). The CDR3 is 12 residues long. V was cut by 6 bases and J by 9 bases, with 14 bases left in between. The CDR3: CASRLTGLKAFF. CDR3 coding DNA: TGTGCCAGCAGACTAACAGGACTGAAAGCTTTCTTT.

The J gene is TRBJ2-1, the V gene TRBV7-2; D call uncertain. V lost 1 base, J lost 4 bases, and 11 bases lay in between. The CDR3 runs to 15 residues. CDR1 SGHTA and CDR2 FQGNSA come from the germline V gene. The CDR3 bases are TGTGCCAGCAGCTTAGAAGCGACGGGTTACAATGAGCAGTTCTTC. This gives the protein CASSLEATGYNEQFF.

The rearrangement joins TRBV30 to TRBJ2-2; 10 bases match TRBD2. The CDR3 totals 16 residues. V shed 3 bases, J shed 3 bases, and the junction held 7 bases outside the gene matches. The germline gives CDR1 GTSNPN, CDR2 SVGIG (reference sequence). The CDR3 coding sequence is TGTGCCTGGAGAGGGTGGCTAGCGGGAGACACCGGGGAGCTGTTTTTT. The encoded protein is CAWRGWLAGDTGELFF.

This sequence joins TRBV6-6 and TRBJ2-3; maybe TRBD1 (6 bases). CDR1 and CDR2 (germline): MNHNY, SVGAGI (reference sequence). CDR3 length: 15 amino acids. V was clipped by 0 bases and J by 4 bases, with 11 bases between them. CDR3: CASSYSQGQADTQYF. The CDR3 DNA sequence: TGTGCCAGCAGTTACTCCCAGGGGCAGGCAGATACGCAGTATTTT.

The J gene is TRBJ1-1, the V gene TRBV7-3; a possible D gene is TRBD1 (6 bases). V shed 5 bases and J shed 5 bases, with 12 bases lying between them. Germline V gene sequence: CDR1 SGHTA, CDR2 FQGTGA. This CDR3 is built from 13 residues. DNA for the CDR3: TGTGCCAGCAGCACCTACAGGGAAACTGAAGCTTTCTTT. Residues: CASSTYRETEAFF.

This clone was recorded once. The chain carries TRBV6-2 or TRBV6-3 and TRBJ1-5, with D possibly TRBD1 on 6 matching bases. CDR1 and CDR2 (germline): MNHEY, SVGEGT. The CDR3 length is 16 residues. V lost 0 bases, J lost 1 base, and 10 bases lay in between. CDR3 protein: CASSYSGALSNQPQHF. The CDR3 DNA follows: TGTGCCAGCAGTTACTCGGGGGCGTTGAGCAATCAGCCCCAGCATTTT.

The chain employs TRBV5-6 and TRBJ2-3; the D is unclear. CDR3 length equals 12 residues. V gave up 0 bases and J gave up 9 bases, with 8 bases separating them. CDR1 SGHDT and CDR2 YYEEEE come from the germline V gene. The CDR3 region is CASSLAGETQYF. For the CDR3, the DNA is TGTGCCAGCAGCTTGGCCGGTGAGACGCAGTATTTT.

V and J are TRBV19 and TRBJ1-6; no clear D. The V gene lost 6 bases and the J gene lost 4 bases, with 10 bases spanning the gap. In germline, CDR1 is LNHDA, CDR2 SQIVND (reference sequence). This CDR3 has 14 amino acids. This CDR3 reads CASRVTEYNSPLHF. The CDR3 nucleotides read TGTGCCAGTAGGGTAACAGAGTATAATTCACCCCTCCACTTT.

The V call is TRBV2, the J call TRBJ1-1; D may be TRBD1 (5 bases). V shed 7 bases and J shed 4 bases, with 19 bases lying between them. Germline V lookup: CDR1 SNHLY, CDR2 FYNNEI. The CDR3 runs to 15 residues. CDR3 in amino acids: CASTLTGGYITEAFF. Written as DNA, the CDR3 is TGTGCCAGCACCTTGACCGGGGGGTATATCACTGAAGCTTTCTTT.

CDR3 region: CASSPGPLRQFF. CDR3 coding DNA: TGTGCCAGCAGCCCCGGACCCCTACGGCAGTTCTTC. This sequence joins TRBV2 and TRBJ2-1; no clear D gene. V was pared by 6 bases and J by 12 bases, with 15 bases between. Germline V gene lookup returns CDR1 SNHLY and CDR2 FYNNEI. This CDR3 spans 12 amino acids.

The V gene is TRBV19, the J gene TRBJ1-5; D is undetermined. The CDR3 is 15 amino acids. Germline values: CDR1 LNHDA, CDR2 SQIVND (reference sequence). V was clipped by 3 bases and J by 11 bases, with 20 bases between them. DNA of the CDR3: TGTGCCAGTAGTATTTCTGGAACGGTCCAAGGAGCCCAGCATTTT. It specifies CASSISGTVQGAQHF.

This clone was counted between two and nine times. The chain is built from TRBV19 and TRBJ2-1; 7 positions agree with TRBD2. The CDR3 covers 16 residues. V shed 0 bases, J shed 3 bases, and the junction held 5 bases outside the gene matches. The V gene's germline CDR1 is LNHDA and CDR2 SQIVND (reference sequence). This CDR3 is CASSIDRTSDYNEQFF. In DNA, the CDR3 is TGTGCCAGTAGTATAGATCGTACTAGCGACTACAATGAGCAGTTCTTC.

This chain connects TRBV7-6 to TRBJ2-4; D uncertain. Between the trimmed V and J ends, which lost 6 bases and 5 bases, there was a span of 14 bases. The CDR3 consists of 14 residues. Germline lookup yields CDR1 SGHVS and CDR2 FNYEAQ. DNA of the CDR3: TGTGCCAGCAGTCAAGGGTCGTTCGAAAACATTCAGTACTTC. Its protein is CASSQGSFENIQYF.

The J gene is TRBJ1-5, the V gene TRBV13; D is unclear. The CDR3 consists of 11 residues. Germline CDR1 reads PRHDT; CDR2 reads FYEKMQ (reference sequence). V was shortened by 8 bases and J by 6 bases, with 8 bases between the two germline ends. CDR3 loop: CASRRAQPQHF. As DNA, the CDR3 is TGTGCCAGCCGCCGAGCTCAGCCCCAGCATTTT.

This sequence joins TRBV3-1 (or the pseudogene TRBV3-2) and TRBJ1-3; the D gene is possibly TRBD1 (5 bases). Germline CDR1 is LGHDT and CDR2 is YNNKEL (reference sequence). The CDR3 loop spans 16 amino acids. The ends were cut back, 4 bases at V and 4 bases at J, with 17 bases in the middle. Written as DNA, the CDR3 is TGTGCCAGCAGCCCCATAACTCAGGGTCGCGGAAACACCATATATTTT. It encodes CASSPITQGRGNTIYF.

Only a few counts were recorded for this clone. V is TRBV7-9 and J is TRBJ1-4; TRBD1 matches at 8 bases. V lost 2 bases and J lost 3; bases outside the gene matches: 5. The germline gives CDR1 SEHNR, CDR2 FQNEAQ (reference sequence). The length of the CDR3 is 16 residues. CDR3 sequence (DNA): TGTGCCAGCAGCTTATTCCCGACAGGGGCTAATGAAAAACTGTTTTTT. This codes for CASSLFPTGANEKLFF.

The chain links TRBV12-1 to TRBJ1-3. TRBV12-1 counts as a pseudogene. The CDR3 totals 14 residues. This chain's CDR3 is CASRIGAVGNTIYF. CDR3 bases: TGTGCCAGCAGAATCGGGGCAGTTGGAAACACCATATATTTT.